The 15 T cell receptor beta chains given below trace back to one sample, sequenced in a study of blood T cell repertoires in COVID-19. Measured with immunoSEQ multiplex PCR; TCRdb has only the in-frame clones, and not every one. Altogether over 250,000 clones are present, 85% being singletons, with the ten largest covering 4.5% to 6%. Sequenced sample: peripheral blood. Receptor source: a man between 50 and 59 years old with active or convalescent COVID-19.

This clone has only a few counts. J is TRBJ1-5 and V is TRBV28, with 9 bases identical to TRBD1. The CDR3 length is 14 residues. Germline V lookup: CDR1 MDHEN, CDR2 SYDVKM. V gave up 4 bases and J gave up 7 bases; unmatched junction bases: 5. The DNA of the CDR3 is TGTGCCAGCAGTTCCCCGACAGGGGGGCAGCCCCAGCATTTT. This codes for CASSSPTGGQPQHF.

The chain employs TRBV4-1 and TRBJ1-1, with D unresolved. Germline CDR1 is MGHRA and CDR2 is YSYEKL. V dropped 1 base and J dropped 8 bases, with 14 bases sitting between them. The CDR3 runs to 14 residues. This chain's CDR3 is CASSQGNGDGEAFF. CDR3 DNA: TGCGCCAGCAGCCAAGGGAACGGGGATGGGGAAGCTTTCTTT.

This chain connects TRBV10-3 to TRBJ2-1; TRBD2 matches 7 bases. Germline V gene data show CDR1 as ENHRY and CDR2 as SYGVKD. The CDR3 consists of 17 residues. With V trimmed by 3 bases and J by 8 bases, 16 bases remained unmatched. The DNA for the CDR3 is TGTGCCATCAGTGAAGGCCGGGCCCCCAGCGGGACCGATGAGCAGTTCTTC. It is translated as CAISEGRAPSGTDEQFF.

The chain links TRBV27 to TRBJ2-1, with 8 bases lining up with TRBD1. Germline CDR1 is MNHEY and CDR2 is SMNVEV (reference sequence). V dropped 4 bases and J dropped 2; count of bases not matched to a gene: 4. This CDR3 is 15 amino acids long. CDR3: CASSSGQGTYNEQFF. CDR3 DNA: TGTGCCAGCAGTTCCGGACAGGGCACCTACAATGAGCAGTTCTTC.

In this sample, this clone turned up many times. The chain links TRBV6-1 to TRBJ2-7, with 9 bases identical to TRBD1. The CDR3 extends over 16 amino acids. Germline V gene sequence: CDR1 MNHNS, CDR2 SASEGT. V was clipped by 3 bases and J by 8 bases; unmatched bases: 14. CDR3: CASSEYPGQGLVKQYF. CDR3 nucleotides: TGTGCCAGCAGTGAGTATCCGGGACAGGGCCTTGTAAAGCAGTACTTC.

The chain couples TRBV12-3 or TRBV12-4 to TRBJ2-5; unclear D gene. This CDR3 region has 13 residues. V gave up 5 bases and J gave up 2 bases, with 9 bases separating them. The CDR3 region is CASSTSTQETQYF. In DNA form, the CDR3 reads TGTGCCAGCAGTACGTCCACACAAGAGACCCAGTACTTC.

The rearrangement joins TRBV28 to TRBJ2-7, with 11 positions matching TRBD1. The CDR3 runs 14 residues. Trimming cost V 5 bases and J 4 bases; bases outside gene matches: 4. Germline values: CDR1 MDHEN, CDR2 SYDVKM. The CDR3 region has the DNA TGTGCCAGCAGTGGGACAGGGGGAAAGTACGAGCAGTACTTC. Residues: CASSGTGGKYEQYF.

This chain uses TRBV30 with TRBJ2-7; 11 bases are a match to TRBD2. Trimming took 5 bases from V and 3 from J; bases not matched to a gene: 3. Germline CDR1 reads GTSNPN; CDR2 reads SVGIG (reference sequence). The CDR3 spans 13 residues. CDR3 DNA: TGTGCCTGGGGACTAGCGGGTGGCTACGAGCAGTACTTC. Amino acids: CAWGLAGGYEQYF.

The chain joins TRBV7-2 to TRBJ2-5; D perhaps matches TRBD1 (6 bases). This CDR3 contains 15 residues. Germline-derived CDR1 and CDR2 are SGHTA and FQGNSA. Trimming shortened V by 1 base and J by 4 bases, and 13 bases separated the two germline ends. The CDR3 here is CASSLEGVLTETQYF. The DNA for the CDR3 is TGTGCCAGCAGCTTAGAGGGGGTCCTTACAGAGACCCAGTACTTC.

V gene TRBV9 combines with J gene TRBJ2-2; no clear D. The germline V gene encodes CDR1 SGDLS and CDR2 YYNGEE. The CDR3 covers 14 residues. Between the trimmed V and J ends, which lost 0 bases and 7 bases, there was a span of 10 bases. Here the CDR3 DNA reads TGTGCCAGCAGCGTAGAGGCCTCAGGCGGGGAGCTGTTTTTT. Encoded protein: CASSVEASGGELFF.

The rearrangement links TRBV7-8 to TRBJ1-1; D remains ambiguous. The CDR3 is 11 amino acids. Trimming stripped 5 bases from V and 4 bases from J, with 5 bases between. Germline assignment: CDR1 SGHVS and CDR2 FQNEAQ. The CDR3 region has the DNA TGTGCCAGCAGCCCCCTCACTGAAGCTTTCTTT. As protein: CASSPLTEAFF. Full variable domain (remainder filled in from reference TRBV7-8 and TRBJ1-1): GAGVSQSPRYKVAKRGQDVALRCDPISGHVSLFWYQQALGQGPEFLTYFQNEAQLDKSGLPSDRFFAERPEGSVSTLKIQRTQQEDSAVYLCASSPLTEAFFGQGTRLTVV.

V gene TRBV10-3 combines with J gene TRBJ2-7, with TRBD1 as a possible D gene (6 bases). Germline V gene lookup returns CDR1 ENHRY and CDR2 SYGVKD. This CDR3 contains 11 residues. The V gene lost 0 bases and the J gene lost 9 bases, with 6 bases spanning the gap. The CDR3 protein is CAISESDRQYF. The CDR3 DNA reads as TGTGCCATCAGTGAGTCGGACAGGCAGTACTTC.

This chain links TRBV24-1 with TRBJ2-7; 8 bases are shared with TRBD1. Trimming removed 0 bases from V and 5 bases from J; junction bases left unmatched: 5. The CDR3 consists of 15 residues. Germline V gene lookup returns CDR1 KGHDR and CDR2 SFDVKD. The CDR3 DNA follows: TGTGCCACCAGTGATTTGGTCAGGGGGCGGGACGAGCAGTACTTC. Residues: CATSDLVRGRDEQYF.

This chain joins TRBV23-1 and TRBJ1-1, with a tentative D call TRBD1 (5 bases). TRBV23-1 is known as an ORF, though its function is uncertain. V lost 4 bases to trimming and J lost 0 bases, with 18 bases between them. The CDR3 has 17 amino acids. In DNA form, the CDR3 reads TGCGCCAGCAGTCCGACAGAAGATACATCCATGAACACTGAAGCTTTCTTT. This translates into CASSPTEDTSMNTEAFF.

This clone was detected only a few times. This sequence joins TRBV7-2 and TRBJ1-6; D possibly corresponds to TRBD1 (5 bases). This CDR3 region has 14 residues. The germline V gene encodes CDR1 SGHTA and CDR2 FQGNSA. V was clipped by 5 bases and J by 7 bases, with 12 bases between them. CDR3: CASSRRGENSPLHF. The CDR3 DNA reads as TGTGCCAGCAGCCGGCGGGGCGAAAATTCACCCCTCCACTTT.